This T cell receptor (beta chain) was observed in a study of breast tumors, draining lymph nodes, adjacent tissues. Study-wide results and limits: Findings are consistent with lymph node origin and intratumoral expansion of most tumor T cells. Tumors had less TCR diversity than lymph nodes, more than nontumor tissue. Data only fit, rather than demonstrated, lymph node origin of most tumor T cells. Tumor and nontumor repertoires were significantly more similar in luminal-like than in basal-like breast cancer.

V was pared by 4 bases and J by 5 bases, with 8 bases of the junction left unmatched. From germline, CDR1 is LGHDT and CDR2 YNNKEL (reference sequence). The CDR3 has 16 amino acids. Via MiXCR, TCRdb re-called the multiplex PCR reads, giving one row per CDR3 protein. There are about 60,000 distinct CDR3 sequences in the sample; less than 60% occur only once, and approximately 19% lies in the top ten. This clonotype was detected many times. Its antigen is currently unknown. The J gene is TRBJ2-5, the V gene TRBV3-1; 12 bases are shared with TRBD2. The specimen was breast tumor tissue. The sequence was collected from a female donor with breast cancer. Some clones in this sample may be carry-over from other donors' samples. The CDR3 nucleotides read TGTGCCAGCAGCCGCCAACTAGCGGGGGGCGAGGAGACCCAGTACTTC. Protein: CASSRQLAGGEETQYF.